Detailed here is one T cell receptor beta chain. This clonotype was observed a handful of times. Which antigen it targets is not known. Within one base of it there is no much larger clone, and no base qualities were kept. The sample's time point label, in plain terms: patch test 3, about 24 weeks after DPC sensitization. The treatment or condition label, as the study defines it: therapeutic diphenylcyclopropenone sensitization with weekly scalp DPC. At every patch-test visit, the blood draw took place before the patch test was put on. To be eligible, patients had to be aged 18 to 70, diagnosed with alopecia and judged suitable for DPC therapy, while pregnant patients were excluded. Unfractionated whole blood was collected in Tempus Blood RNA tubes, and total RNA was extracted from that blood. The sample comes from a study of human T cells and chemical hapten exposure (dated by TCRdb to the early 2020s). For the study in its entirety: For sensitization, 2% DPC in acetone was applied to an approximately 2 cm by approximately 2 cm area of upper inner arm skin. The mostly female patient cohort included alopecia areata with under or over 50% scalp involvement, alopecia totalis and alopecia universalis. The study tracked peripheral blood TCR repertoire changes in vivo during primary and secondary sensitization to the hapten diphenylcyclopropenone (DPC) in alopecia patients. Patch tests used Finn chambers with 0.01% DPC on the upper back, scored after 6 days by International Contact Dermatitis Research Group standards. Roughly 30 alopecia patients provided blood for TCR sequencing at one to four time points (pre-sensitization, 2, 6 and 24 weeks). Throughout the study period of around 25 weeks, patients also received therapeutic DPC doses to the scalp every week. The libraries were sequenced as a pool, and the TCR yield per sample differed mostly because of small variations in library volumes within the pool. Blood was sampled from patients pre-sensitization (week 0) and at 2, 6 and about 24 weeks after DPC sensitization. What the work shows at the level of the full study, not this receptor alone: Because every patient had alopecia, a presumed autoimmune disease, the patients' immune response might differ from that of healthy individuals. Repeated subsampling changed both the strength of the expansion versus patch-test correlation and the threshold at which that correlation became significant. DPC sensitization did not change the number of TCRs with a frequency above 1 in 1000, and there was no evidence of changes in global repertoire structure. Compared with pre-sensitization or healthy control sets, expanded TCRs formed significantly more large CDR3 similarity clusters, which is consistent with antigen-driven responses. A positive correlation was found between the number of PT1 expanded TCRs and patch test score, with significance reached at thresholds 8, 16 and 32 but not 4.

The germline ends are 5 bases apart after V is trimmed by 0 bases and J by 3 bases. CDR1 and CDR2 are read off the germline V gene as KGHSH and LQKENI. There are 13 amino acids in the CDR3, from cysteine to phenylalanine inclusive. The retained sequence is limited to the CDR3, 39 bases, with the frame set at the first base. Preparation of the library involved RACE. This sample was sequenced with a NextSeq 500. During library preparation, unique molecular identifiers were attached to individual cDNA molecules so that TCRs could be counted in a quantitative, reproducible way. Both TCR alpha and TCR beta chains were sequenced from each blood RNA sample. The authors' pipeline ran thus. A median of about 89,000 TCRs per sample was observed, with a range of about 23,224 to 690,600. V, J and CDR3 annotation of the TCR reads was carried out using the Decombinator software suite. Every sample was subsampled to the same number of TCRs (28,000) for the PS versus PT1 abundance plots. TCRs were defined as expanded if absent before sensitization and observed at least eight times at the 2-week time point. Using fastp trimming at Q25 and MiXCR clonotype assembly, TCRdb reanalyzed the public sequencing data and kept in-frame beta chains. Records with the same CDR3 protein are collapsed into one entry carrying the most frequent genes and DNA. None of the V and J calls come from the authors' own analysis; TCRdb made them. The sample table records some 110,000 distinct CDR3 sequences; about 10% of these occur just once. In total, the top ten clones hold 2% to 2.5% of the sample.

The source material was whole blood, sampled in connection with sensitization to the hapten diphenylcyclopropenone (DPC). The sequence came from a woman aged 45-65 years with alopecia areata. Some clones in this sample may be carry-over from other donors' samples. The chain employs TRBV18 and TRBJ1-1; the D gene cannot be resolved reliably. The bases read TGTGCCAGCTCACCACCGGGAGACACTGAAGCTTTCTTT. This sequence encodes CASSPPGDTEAFF.